The 30 T cell receptor beta chains given below trace back to one sample, sequenced in a study of shared clonotypes between healthy human individuals. Naive CD8 cells comprised CD45RO-negative, CCR7-positively selected cells, excluding terminally differentiated effector memory CD45RA+ cells. Data came from immunoSEQ multiplex PCR; TCRdb stores just in-frame clones and leaves some out. The data show about 800,000 clones, 90% to 97% seen once. Sequencing was performed on naive CD8+ T cells sorted from blood. These receptors all come from a young man in good health.

This clone was recorded once. The chain links TRBV2 to TRBJ2-3, with TRBD1 identical over 8 bases. V shed 8 bases and J 4 bases; nucleotides not matched to a gene: 14. The CDR3 is 16 residues long. Per germline, CDR1 SNHLY and CDR2 FYNNEI. CDR3 amino acids: CASEKAGGPSADTQYF. DNA for the CDR3: TGTGCCAGCGAAAAGGCAGGGGGCCCCTCTGCAGATACGCAGTATTTT. The whole variable domain, remainder taken from reference TRBV2 and TRBJ2-3, is EPEVTQTPSHQVTQMGQEVILRCVPISNHLYFYWYRQILGQKVEFLVSFYNNEISEKSEIFDDQFSVERPDGSNFTLKIRSTKLEDSAMYFCASEKAGGPSADTQYFGPGTRLTVL.

V usage is TRBV14 and J usage is TRBJ2-4, with 8 positions matching TRBD1. Germline lookup yields CDR1 SGHDN and CDR2 FVKESK. V was pared by 3 bases and J by 5 bases, with 3 bases of the junction left unmatched. This CDR3 has 14 amino acids. CDR3 amino acids: CASSHIQGENIQYF. The CDR3 region has the DNA TGTGCCAGCAGCCACATACAGGGGGAAAACATTCAGTACTTC.

V and J are TRBV27 and TRBJ2-1; 8 positions agree with TRBD2. The germline CDR1 and CDR2 sequences are MNHEY and SMNVEV (reference sequence). This CDR3 comprises 14 residues. J lost 2 bases, V lost 7 bases, and 4 bases had no gene match. The CDR3: CASKLAGPYNEQFF. CDR3 nucleotide sequence: TGTGCCAGCAAGCTAGCGGGTCCCTACAATGAGCAGTTCTTC.

The chain is built from TRBV7-9 and TRBJ2-1, with D perhaps given as TRBD1 or TRBD2 (5 bases each). The CDR3 loop spans 16 amino acids. V gave up 5 bases and J gave up 0 bases, with 14 bases separating them. Germline V lookup: CDR1 SEHNR, CDR2 FQNEAQ (reference sequence). The CDR3 DNA sequence: TGTGCCAGCAGCAGTGGGACCAAAAACTCCTACAATGAGCAGTTCTTC. This encodes CASSSGTKNSYNEQFF.

The V gene is TRBV7-9, the J gene TRBJ2-7; tentatively, D is TRBD2 (5 bases). The CDR3 is 13 amino acids. Trimming took 3 bases from V and 5 from J, leaving 11 bases between them. Germline lookup yields CDR1 SEHNR and CDR2 FQNEAQ (reference sequence). CDR3 DNA: TGTGCCAGCAGCTTGGCCGAGGGCCACGAGCAGTACTTC. Encoded protein: CASSLAEGHEQYF. Using reference TRBV7-9 and TRBJ2-7 for the parts outside the CDR3, the full variable domain is DTGVSQNPRHKITKRGQNVTFRCDPISEHNRLYWYRQTLGQGPEFLTYFQNEAQLEKSRLLSDRFSAERPKGSFSTLEIQRTEQGDSAMYLCASSLAEGHEQYFGPGTRLTVT.

The chain employs TRBV27 and TRBJ2-7; D is ambiguous. The V gene's germline CDR1 is MNHEY and CDR2 SMNVEV (reference sequence). The CDR3 is 13 residues long. The V end was cut by 4 bases, the J end by 1 base, with 8 bases between. Here the CDR3 DNA reads TGTGCCAGCAGTTCCCCCCCTTCCTACGAGCAGTACTTC. This gives the protein CASSSPPSYEQYF.

CDR3 loop: CSVEAGTGYYEQYF. Here the CDR3 DNA reads TGCAGCGTTGAAGCAGGGACGGGATACTACGAGCAGTACTTC. V and J are TRBV29-1 and TRBJ2-7; D may match TRBD1 or TRBD2 (5 bases each). Between the trimmed V and J ends, which lost 1 base and 3 bases, there was a span of 13 bases. The CDR3 spans 14 residues. Per the germline V gene, CDR1 is SQVTM and CDR2 is ANQGSEA.

The V and J genes are TRBV2 and TRBJ1-5; TRBD1 aligns across 10 bases. The CDR3 runs 18 residues. Germline V gene lookup returns CDR1 SNHLY and CDR2 FYNNEI. V trimming: 6 bases; J trimming: 6 bases; junction bases outside the gene matches: 17. CDR3 sequence reads: CASSGTGEKSQTGQPQHF. CDR3 nucleotides: TGTGCCAGCAGCGGGACAGGGGAAAAATCCCAAACAGGTCAGCCCCAGCATTTT.

This clone appeared a few times. Other DNA sequences in this specimen translate into the identical CDR3. The V gene is TRBV18, the J gene TRBJ2-1, with D perhaps matching TRBD2 (5 bases). The CDR3 is 13 amino acids. The V and J ends lost 3 bases and 2 bases respectively, with 5 bases between them. Germline values: CDR1 KGHSH, CDR2 LQKENI. CDR3 region: CASSPGTYNEQFF. CDR3 in DNA: TGTGCCAGCTCACCCGGGACCTACAATGAGCAGTTCTTC.

The chain joins TRBV29-1 to TRBJ2-7, with a tentative D call TRBD1 (6 bases). The CDR3 sequence is 13 residues long. V dropped 5 bases and J dropped 1 base, with 12 bases sitting between them. Germline values: CDR1 SQVTM, CDR2 ANQGSEA. In DNA, the CDR3 is TGCAGCGTTCTGCCCAGGGGTTCCTACGAGCAGTACTTC. It specifies CSVLPRGSYEQYF.

This chain links TRBV29-1 with TRBJ2-2, with 7 positions matching TRBD1. From germline, CDR1 is SQVTM and CDR2 ANQGSEA. The length of the CDR3 is 14 residues. V gave up 6 bases and J gave up 0 bases; unmatched junction bases: 4. In DNA, the CDR3 is TGCAGCGTCGCTGGGACAGCGAACACCGGGGAGCTGTTTTTT. As protein: CSVAGTANTGELFF.

The rearrangement uses TRBV7-9 and TRBJ2-5, with D possibly being TRBD1 (6 bases). The germline V gene has CDR1 SEHNR and CDR2 FQNEAQ (reference sequence). V was shortened by 1 base and J by 2 bases, with 17 bases between the two germline ends. The CDR3 extends over 17 amino acids. In nucleotides, the CDR3 is TGTGCCAGCAGCTTAGGACGGCAGGGGCTCTTACAAGAGACCCAGTACTTC. Its protein product is CASSLGRQGLLQETQYF.

The genes are TRBV9 and TRBJ2-5; D not certain. The CDR3 spans 14 residues. Germline V lookup: CDR1 SGDLS, CDR2 YYNGEE. V lost 0 bases and J 0 bases, leaving 6 bases between the germline ends. The CDR3 nucleotides are TGTGCCAGCAGCGTAGCTAGGAACCAAGAGACCCAGTACTTC. This gives the protein CASSVARNQETQYF. Looking up the rest from reference TRBV9 and TRBJ2-5 gives the full variable domain: DSGVTQTPKHLITATGQRVTLRCSPRSGDLSVYWYQQSLDQGLQFLIQYYNGEERAKGNILERFSAQQFPDLHSELNLSSLELGDSALYFCASSVARNQETQYFGPGTRLLVL.

V gene TRBV5-5 combines with J gene TRBJ2-7; D perhaps matches TRBD1 (5 bases). This CDR3 comprises 12 residues. From germline, CDR1 is SGHKS and CDR2 YYEKEE (reference sequence). V was clipped by 2 bases and J by 5 bases, with 8 bases between them. The CDR3 region has the DNA TGTGCCAGCAGCTTCGAGGACAACGAGCAGTACTTC. Its translation: CASSFEDNEQYF.

The chain is built from TRBV6-1 and TRBJ2-7, with TRBD2 identical over 16 bases. V was pared by 2 bases and J by 6 bases, with 13 bases of the junction left unmatched. This CDR3 region has 19 residues. Germline-derived CDR1 and CDR2 are MNHNS and SASEGT. The CDR3 DNA follows: TGTGCCAGCAGTGAAACCGTCCCGGGACTAGCGGGAGGGCCTCTCGAGCAGTACTTC. Amino acids: CASSETVPGLAGGPLEQYF.

This sequence joins TRBV7-2 and TRBJ2-7, with D tentatively TRBD2 (6 bases). Germline V CDR1 and CDR2: SGHTA, FQGNSA. Between the trimmed V and J ends, which lost 4 bases and 1 base, there was a span of 11 bases. The CDR3 has 14 amino acids. The CDR3: CASSSTRESYEQYF. For the CDR3, the DNA is TGTGCCAGCAGCTCCACTCGGGAGTCCTACGAGCAGTACTTC.

The chain carries TRBV7-9 and TRBJ2-7; weak D call: TRBD1 (5 bases). V was shortened by 6 bases and J by 1 base, with 19 bases between the two germline ends. Looked up from germline, CDR1 is SEHNR and CDR2 is FQNEAQ (reference sequence). This CDR3 comprises 16 residues. CDR3 region: CASSFLGPDLSYEQYF. The CDR3 DNA is TGTGCCAGCAGTTTTTTGGGGCCGGATTTATCCTACGAGCAGTACTTC.

The chain carries TRBV19 and TRBJ2-7; TRBD1 matches at 7 bases. The ends lost 4 bases at V and 3 bases at J; junction bases unmatched: 6. The germline gives CDR1 LNHDA, CDR2 SQIVND (reference sequence). This CDR3 comprises 14 residues. The CDR3 DNA sequence: TGTGCCAGTAGTAACCCGACAGGGATCTACGAGCAGTACTTC. Amino acids: CASSNPTGIYEQYF.

This clone was detected once. This chain joins TRBV4-1 and TRBJ2-2, with 8 bases that match TRBD2. This CDR3 comprises 20 residues. In germline, CDR1 is MGHRA, CDR2 YSYEKL. The V gene end was trimmed by 3 bases and the J gene end by 0 bases; junction bases not matched to a gene: 15. CDR3 amino acids: CASSHIRQLADMTNTGELFF. The CDR3 DNA follows: TGCGCCAGCAGCCACATCCGACAACTAGCGGACATGACGAACACCGGGGAGCTGTTTTTT.

A remark on this clone: Other DNA variants within this sample encode the same CDR3. The rearrangement uses TRBV5-4 and TRBJ1-1; 8 nucleotides agree with TRBD1. Germline-derived CDR1 and CDR2 are SGHNT and YYREEE (reference sequence). The CDR3 has 14 residues. V was pared by 2 bases and J by 2 bases, with 2 bases of the junction left unmatched. Here the CDR3 DNA reads TGTGCCAGCAGCTTCGCAGGGGGCAACACTGAAGCTTTCTTT. It specifies CASSFAGGNTEAFF.

The chain uses TRBV11-3 and TRBJ2-2, with a weak D call TRBD2 (5 bases). The V and J ends lost 5 bases and 1 base respectively, with 8 bases between them. The CDR3 is 14 amino acids. CDR1 and CDR2 (germline): SGHNT, YENEEA. The CDR3 DNA follows: TGTGCCAGCAGCCCCGGAGGGAACACCGGGGAGCTGTTTTTT. The encoded protein is CASSPGGNTGELFF.

This chain connects TRBV27 to TRBJ2-7; 9 bases are shared with TRBD2. J was trimmed by 7 bases and V by 5 bases; bases with no gene match: 6. Germline CDR1 and CDR2: MNHEY and SMNVEV (reference sequence). The CDR3 spans 13 residues. The CDR3 DNA reads TGTGCCAGCAGTGATAGCGGGAGTCGAGAGCAGTACTTC. Residues: CASSDSGSREQYF.

Of note for this clone: Other DNA sequences within the sample encode an identical CDR3. This chain connects TRBV27 to TRBJ2-1; weak D call: TRBD2 (5 bases). The CDR3 runs to 12 residues. Germline CDR1 is MNHEY and CDR2 is SMNVEV (reference sequence). V dropped 3 bases and J dropped 7 bases, with 7 bases sitting between them. Here the CDR3 DNA reads TGTGCCAGCAGTTTTTCGGGGAATGAGCAGTTCTTC. This codes for CASSFSGNEQFF.

The gene calls are TRBV7-8 and TRBJ2-7; the match to TRBD1 covers 8 bases. Per germline, CDR1 SGHVS and CDR2 FQNEAQ. The ends lost 4 bases at V and 4 bases at J; junction bases unmatched: 9. The CDR3 is 15 residues long. This chain's CDR3 is CASSYGTGVWYEQYF. DNA of the CDR3: TGTGCCAGCAGCTATGGGACAGGAGTTTGGTACGAGCAGTACTTC.

Comment on this clone: Additional DNA sequences in this sample encode the identical CDR3. CDR3 nucleotides: TGTGCCAGCAGCCCCGATAGCTCCTACGAGCAGTACTTC. It specifies CASSPDSSYEQYF. This chain joins TRBV2 and TRBJ2-7; D unresolved. Germline loops: CDR1 SNHLY, CDR2 FYNNEI. The CDR3 length is 13 residues. Trimming took 6 bases from V and 0 from J, leaving 9 bases between them.

V and J are TRBV4-3 and TRBJ2-1; 14 bases are shared with TRBD2. This CDR3 spans 15 amino acids. The germline gives CDR1 LGHNA, CDR2 YSLEER. J gave up 8 bases and V 3 bases, and 3 bases lay outside the gene matches. Written as DNA, the CDR3 is TGCGCCAGCAGCCAGGGGACTAGCGGGAGCTATGAGCAGTTCTTC. Amino acids: CASSQGTSGSYEQFF.

The V and J genes are TRBV11-3 and TRBJ2-7, with D unclear. Per germline, CDR1 SGHNT and CDR2 YENEEA. The CDR3 is 14 amino acids. V was clipped by 5 bases and J by 3 bases, with 14 bases between them. The CDR3 loop is CASSHGSKDYEQYF. For the CDR3, the DNA is TGTGCCAGCAGCCACGGCTCGAAGGACTACGAGCAGTACTTC.

This chain uses TRBV4-1 with TRBJ1-2; the D gene is possibly TRBD1 (5 bases). This CDR3 has 14 amino acids. Trimming left V 0 bases short and J 8 bases short, with 13 bases between. CDR1 MGHRA and CDR2 YSYEKL come from the germline V gene. The CDR3 here is CASSQDFPREGYTF. In DNA, the CDR3 is TGCGCCAGCAGCCAAGATTTTCCCAGGGAAGGCTACACCTTC.

The chain carries TRBV5-1 and TRBJ1-5; tentative D call: TRBD1 (6 bases). Germline V CDR1 and CDR2: SGHRS, YFSETQ. The CDR3 totals 15 residues. Trimming took off 7 bases at V and 3 bases at J, with 17 bases between the two ends. The CDR3 reads CASSERGVYNQPQHF. CDR3 DNA sequence: TGCGCCAGCTCGGAGAGGGGGGTCTACAATCAGCCCCAGCATTTT.

The rearrangement links TRBV27 to TRBJ1-2; TRBD1 is a possible D gene (5 bases). V was trimmed by 5 bases and J by 0 bases, leaving 19 bases between them. The V gene's germline CDR1 is MNHEY and CDR2 SMNVEV (reference sequence). The CDR3 runs 17 residues. CDR3 nucleotide sequence: TGTGCCAGCAGTCTCTCCAACCGGGACGGATCTAACTATGGCTACACCTTC. Translating gives CASSLSNRDGSNYGYTF.